The 9 T cell receptor beta chains presented below share a single source sample, sequenced in a study of vaccination and CD4 T cells after COVID-19 (dated by TCRdb to 2021 to 2024). No antigens are known for them. Taken with the paper, the label for time point translates to: late sampling 161 to 241 days after vaccination in three convalescent patients. The treatment or condition label of this sample denotes: roughly 11-day PBMC culture with coronavirus spike peptide pools or control peptides (ViraFEST assay). Library method: PCR. The listed sequencing device is Illumina iSeq 100. DNA from cultured CD4+ T cells was subjected to TCR sequencing with the Oncomine TCR Beta short-read assay at the Johns Hopkins FTIC core. In-frame beta chains were kept once TCRdb had trimmed the public reads at Q25 with fastp and called clones with MiXCR. Here each entry gathers all rows of one CDR3 protein and keeps the most common genes and DNA. The sample profile shows tens of thousands of distinct CDR3 sequences; over 25% of them were found once. The ten largest clonotypes hold roughly 7.1% of the sample.

The sample in question was CD4+ T cells from blood, cultured in vitro, obtained about 7 months after SARS-CoV-2 vaccination. All receptors derive from a human donor who had recovered from COVID-19.

This clonotype was counted only a few times. This chain connects TRBV20-1 to TRBJ1-5; D is uncertain. CDR1 and CDR2 from the germline V gene are DFQATT and SNEGSKA (reference sequence). V was pared by 4 bases and J by 0 bases, with 10 bases between. This CDR3 contains 14 residues. As DNA, the CDR3 is TGCAGTGCTACGGGAAGATATAGCAATCAGCCCCAGCATTTT. Translating it yields CSATGRYSNQPQHF.

This clonotype turned up a few times. This chain joins TRBV27 and TRBJ2-7, with D hard to call. From germline, CDR1 is MNHEY and CDR2 SMNVEV (reference sequence). The V end lost 8 bases, the J end lost 6 bases, and 17 bases lay between the germline ends. The CDR3 consists of 13 residues. CDR3 nucleotide sequence: TGTGCCAGCGTTGGAGCCGGTCGCTTCGAGCAGTACTTC. It encodes CASVGAGRFEQYF.

This clonotype was counted between two and nine times. This chain connects TRBV20-1 to TRBJ2-5; perhaps TRBD2 as D (6 bases). V was clipped by 8 bases and J by 5 bases, with 18 bases between them. Per the germline V gene, CDR1 is DFQATT and CDR2 is SNEGSKA (reference sequence). The CDR3 runs 13 residues. This chain's CDR3 is CSTVGGASETQYF. The CDR3 bases are TGCAGTACCGTGGGCGGGGCTTCGGAGACCCAGTACTTC.

This rearrangement joins TRBV20-1 to TRBJ2-4; 13 positions agree with TRBD2. With 4 bases clipped from V and 2 bases from J, the junction kept 8 bases outside the gene matches. The CDR3 totals 17 residues. The V gene's germline CDR1 is DFQATT and CDR2 SNEGSKA (reference sequence). The CDR3 region is CSAILAGGAGSKNIQYF. In DNA form, the CDR3 reads TGCAGTGCTATACTAGCGGGAGGGGCCGGCTCCAAAAACATTCAGTACTTC.

The chain joins TRBV10-3 to TRBJ1-1; unclear D gene. The CDR3 consists of 13 residues. The germline V gene encodes CDR1 ENHRY and CDR2 SYGVKD. V lost 6 bases and J lost 1, with 9 bases in between. The CDR3 reads CAIRGRGNTEAFF. The CDR3 nucleotides read TGTGCCATCAGAGGGAGAGGGAACACTGAAGCTTTCTTT.

The V call is TRBV6-1, the J call TRBJ2-3; possibly TRBD1 for D (6 bases). The V end lost 6 bases, the J end lost 2 bases, and 15 bases lay between the germline ends. The CDR3 extends over 15 amino acids. Germline CDR1 reads MNHNS; CDR2 reads SASEGT. The CDR3 loop reads CASSARGINTDTQYF. For the CDR3, the DNA is TGTGCCAGCAGCGCGAGGGGGATCAACACAGATACGCAGTATTTT.

This clonotype was found once. The chain carries TRBV5-4 and TRBJ2-7; perhaps TRBD2 as D (6 bases). Trimming removed 3 bases from V and 3 bases from J, with 19 bases in between. From germline, CDR1 is SGHNT and CDR2 YYREEE (reference sequence). CDR3 length: 16 residues. The CDR3: CASSSWLSNGSYEQYF. The CDR3 DNA reads as TGTGCCAGCAGCTCCTGGCTTTCTAACGGGAGCTACGAGCAGTACTTC.

The chain recombines TRBV14 with TRBJ1-5, with D uncertain. This CDR3 spans 14 amino acids. The germline gives CDR1 SGHDN, CDR2 FVKESK. Trimming took 1 base from V and 5 from J, leaving 9 bases between them. CDR3 sequence: CASSQGGAYQPQHF. The CDR3 nucleotides are TGTGCCAGCAGCCAAGGAGGAGCCTATCAGCCCCAGCATTTT.

This clonotype was found a few times. This rearrangement joins TRBV6-5 to TRBJ1-6, with D hard to call. Trimming shortened V by 0 bases and J by 5 bases, and 5 bases separated the two germline ends. Germline lookup yields CDR1 MNHEY and CDR2 SVGAGI. The CDR3 has 14 amino acids. The CDR3 sequence is CASSYSNDNSPLHF. For the CDR3, the DNA is TGTGCCAGCAGTTACTCTAACGATAATTCACCCCTCCACTTT.